The 3 T cell receptor beta chains below come from one sample, sequenced in a study of post-analysis software for immune sequencing data. Study findings and constraints: In patients, TRBV5-6, TRBV5-1 and TRBV20-1 belonged to several TRBV segments found more frequently than in controls.

Researchers reported that TCR beta cDNA libraries carried unique molecular identifiers. TCRdb re-called the PCR reads with MiXCR, one entry per CDR3 protein. The table has roughly 800,000 distinct CDR3 sequences, roughly 30% seen once. Antigens of these TCRs are unknown. Material: blood. The source of these receptors is a girl aged 5-17 years with multiple sclerosis.

The rearrangement joins TRBV9 to TRBJ2-1; 16 nucleotides agree with TRBD2. V lost 4 bases and J lost 1; bases outside the gene matches: 11. Germline CDR1 reads SGDLS; CDR2 reads YYNGEE. This CDR3 has 20 amino acids. The CDR3 sequence is CASSPSGGTSGRASYNEQFF. Written as DNA, the CDR3 is TGTGCCAGCAGCCCCTCGGGAGGGACTAGCGGGAGGGCATCCTACAATGAGCAGTTCTTC. Full variable domain (remainder filled in from reference TRBV9 and TRBJ2-1): DSGVTQTPKHLITATGQRVTLRCSPRSGDLSVYWYQQSLDQGLQFLIQYYNGEERAKGNILERFSAQQFPDLHSELNLSSLELGDSALYFCASSPSGGTSGRASYNEQFFGPGTRLTVL.

This clonotype was observed a handful of times. The chain links TRBV2 to TRBJ2-1; D is perhaps TRBD2 (5 bases). Looked up from germline, CDR1 is SNHLY and CDR2 is FYNNEI. V shed 1 base and J shed 6 bases, with 10 bases lying between them. The CDR3 contains 14 residues. The CDR3 region is CASSEGWETNEQFF. CDR3 DNA: TGTGCCAGCAGTGAAGGGTGGGAGACCAATGAGCAGTTCTTC.

The chain's CDR3 is CASSHKAPVLNTEAFF. CDR3 DNA: TGTGCCAGCAGCCACAAAGCCCCCGTTTTGAACACTGAAGCTTTCTTT. V gene TRBV14 combines with J gene TRBJ1-1; D not certain. CDR1 and CDR2 from the germline V gene are SGHDN and FVKESK. This CDR3 is built from 16 residues. V lost 3 bases and J lost 0, with 14 bases in between.